These 13 T cell receptor beta chains came from one sample sequenced in a study of cytomegalovirus exposure and HLA in healthy donors. 13 Jbeta primers and 60 Vbeta primers were used for the PCR. Using immunoSEQ multiplex PCR, the repertoire was profiled, and TCRdb retains in-frame clones only, with some absent. The sample lists about 170,000 clones; over 80% were seen once. The sequenced sample consisted of PBMCs. The receptors here all came from a boy aged 2-9 years in good health and CMV-seronegative.

The chain has TRBV11-2 and TRBJ1-3; possibly TRBD1 for D (6 bases). Trimming left V 5 bases short and J 1 base short, with 12 bases between. The CDR3 loop spans 15 amino acids. From germline, CDR1 is SGHAT and CDR2 FQNNGV. This CDR3 is CASSRQVLSGNTIYF. CDR3 bases: TGTGCCAGCAGCCGACAGGTCCTATCTGGAAACACCATATATTTT. Combining the CDR3 with reference TRBV11-2 and TRBJ1-3 gives the whole variable domain EAGVAQSPRYKIIEKRQSVAFWCNPISGHATLYWYQQILGQGPKLLIQFQNNGVVDDSQLPKDRFSAERLKGVDSTLKIQPAKLEDSAVYLCASSRQVLSGNTIYFGEGSWLTVV.

The chain carries TRBV2 and TRBJ1-5; TRBD1 matches 8 bases. Germline lookup yields CDR1 SNHLY and CDR2 FYNNEI. The CDR3 runs to 14 residues. Germline trimming cut 2 bases from V and 6 bases from J; bases unmatched to any gene: 3. The CDR3 nucleotides are TGTGCCAGCAGTGAAAGGACAGGGACTCAGCCCCAGCATTTT. Translated: CASSERTGTQPQHF.

The V gene is TRBV6-1, the J gene TRBJ2-7; 8 positions match TRBD2. The germline CDR1 and CDR2 sequences are MNHNS and SASEGT. V was pared by 4 bases and J by 2 bases, with 7 bases of the junction left unmatched. The CDR3 has 15 residues. CDR3 nucleotides: TGTGCCAGCAGTGTCGGGAGGGGGGGCCCCTACGAGCAGTACGTC. It translates to CASSVGRGGPYEQYV.

The genes are TRBV29-1 and TRBJ2-1; no clear D. The ends were cut back, 2 bases at V and 7 bases at J, with 12 bases in the middle. This CDR3 has 13 amino acids. Germline V CDR1 and CDR2: SQVTM, ANQGSEA. The CDR3 spells CSVETEMENEQFF. Here the CDR3 DNA reads TGCAGCGTTGAAACGGAGATGGAGAATGAGCAGTTCTTC.

The chain has TRBV2 and TRBJ2-1; 16 nucleotides line up with TRBD2. CDR3 length equals 17 residues. The V segment lost 0 bases and the J segment 7 bases; nucleotides outside the gene matches: 3. Germline CDR1 SNHLY, CDR2 FYNNEI. For the CDR3, the DNA is TGTGCCAGCAGTGAAGCGGGGGGACTAGCGGGGGGGAATGAGCAGTTCTTC. The encoded protein is CASSEAGGLAGGNEQFF.

This chain links TRBV30 with TRBJ2-1; tentative D call: TRBD2 (5 bases). CDR3 length: 12 residues. Per the germline V gene, CDR1 is GTSNPN and CDR2 is SVGIG (reference sequence). Trimming took off 0 bases at V and 10 bases at J, with 10 bases between the two ends. CDR3 sequence reads: CAWSVGSLEQFF. The CDR3 nucleotides are TGTGCCTGGAGTGTAGGGAGCCTGGAGCAGTTCTTC.

This clone was recorded once. This sequence joins TRBV19 and TRBJ1-3, with no clear D. CDR3 length: 16 amino acids. V lost 6 bases and J lost 2, with 17 bases in between. From germline, CDR1 is LNHDA and CDR2 SQIVND (reference sequence). Here the CDR3 DNA reads TGTGCCAGTAGGCCTGCGGTCGGGAAAGCTGGAAACACCATATATTTT. It codes for CASRPAVGKAGNTIYF.

The chain combines TRBV19 with TRBJ1-5; possible D gene TRBD1, 5 bases. There are 14 residues in the CDR3. Trimming cost V 3 bases and J 4 bases, with 10 bases left between them. Looked up from germline, CDR1 is LNHDA and CDR2 is SQIVND (reference sequence). The CDR3 sequence is CASSIGGTNQPQHF. Here the CDR3 DNA reads TGTGCCAGTAGTATCGGGGGAACTAATCAGCCCCAGCATTTT.

The chain couples TRBV19 to TRBJ2-7; D possibly corresponds to TRBD1 (6 bases). The CDR3 has 14 amino acids. The germline CDR1 and CDR2 sequences are LNHDA and SQIVND (reference sequence). The V end was cut by 4 bases, the J end by 4 bases, with 14 bases between. The CDR3 spells CASSKRDISYEQYF. In DNA, the CDR3 is TGTGCCAGTAGTAAAAGGGACATATCATACGAGCAGTACTTC.

This chain connects TRBV18 to TRBJ1-1; D remains unclear. The CDR3 loop spans 13 amino acids. Trimming cost V 0 bases and J 3 bases, with 5 bases left between them. CDR1 and CDR2 from the germline V gene are KGHSH and LQKENI. The CDR3 region is CASSPPRYTEAFF. DNA for the CDR3: TGTGCCAGCTCACCACCGCGGTACACTGAAGCTTTCTTT.

The chain uses TRBV5-5 and TRBJ2-3; D is perhaps TRBD2 (6 bases). The V gene lost 4 bases and the J gene lost 2 bases, with 23 bases spanning the gap. The CDR3 extends over 18 amino acids. CDR1 and CDR2 (germline): SGHKS, YYEKEE (reference sequence). CDR3 loop: CASSREPRDAGITDTQYF. CDR3 in DNA: TGTGCCAGCAGCCGTGAACCCCGGGACGCGGGAATCACAGATACGCAGTATTTT. Supplemented by reference TRBV5-5 and TRBJ2-3, the full variable domain reads DAGVTQSPTHLIKTRGQQVTLRCSPISGHKSVSWYQQVLGQGPQFIFQYYEKEERGRGNFPDRFSARQFPNYSSELNVNALLLGDSALYLCASSREPRDAGITDTQYFGPGTRLTVL.

The chain joins TRBV14 to TRBJ2-5; 7 bases are a match to TRBD2. The ends lost 6 bases at V and 5 bases at J; junction bases unmatched: 15. CDR1 and CDR2 (germline): SGHDN, FVKESK. CDR3 length equals 16 residues. CDR3 residues: CASRHGLVLGWETQYF. The DNA of the CDR3 is TGTGCCAGCAGGCACGGACTAGTCTTAGGTTGGGAGACCCAGTACTTC.

The chain recombines TRBV14 with TRBJ1-1; TRBD1 might be the D (5 bases). Germline CDR1 and CDR2: SGHDN and FVKESK. The germline V and J ends were trimmed by 1 base and 8 bases, with 14 bases remaining between them. The CDR3 consists of 14 residues. CDR3 bases: TGTGCCAGCAGCCAAGGAAGGGGTCGGGTGGAAGCTTTCTTT. This sequence encodes CASSQGRGRVEAFF. The complete variable domain, with remaining parts taken from reference TRBV14 and TRBJ1-1, reads EAGVTQFPSHSVIEKGQTVTLRCDPISGHDNLYWYRRVMGKEIKFLLHFVKESKQDESGMPNNRFLAERTGGTYSTLKVQPAELEDSGVYFCASSQGRGRVEAFFGQGTRLTVV.